The 31 T cell receptor beta chains reported below all come from one sample, sequenced in a study of cytomegalovirus exposure and HLA in healthy donors. In the PCR, 60 Vbeta and 13 Jbeta primers were used. The method was immunoSEQ multiplex PCR; TCRdb's version includes in-frame clones alone and lacks a portion of them. The data contain around 130,000 clones, 80% of them singletons. The specimen was PBMCs. Receptors were obtained from a man between 35 and 55 years old in good health and CMV-seronegative.

V is TRBV19 and J is TRBJ2-3; 7 bases agree with TRBD1. CDR1 and CDR2 from the germline V gene are LNHDA and SQIVND (reference sequence). This CDR3 contains 15 residues. With 9 bases clipped from V and 0 bases from J, the junction kept 9 bases outside the gene matches. CDR3 protein: CASNGGTVSTDTQYF. CDR3 DNA: TGTGCCAGCAACGGTGGGACAGTTAGCACAGATACGCAGTATTTT.

The chain employs TRBV30 and TRBJ1-2; maybe TRBD1 (6 bases). Germline assignment: CDR1 GTSNPN and CDR2 SVGIG (reference sequence). This CDR3 region has 11 residues. The V and J ends lost 2 bases and 7 bases respectively, with 8 bases between them. The CDR3 protein is CAWSFRGGYTF. The CDR3 DNA reads TGTGCCTGGAGTTTCAGGGGTGGCTACACCTTC. Based on the CDR3 plus reference TRBV30 and TRBJ1-2, the full variable domain is SQTIHQWPATLVQPVGSPLSLECTVEGTSNPNLYWYRQAAGRGLQLLFYSVGIGQISSEVPQNLSASRPQDRQFILSSKKLLLSDSGFYLCAWSFRGGYTFGSGTRLTVV.

V is TRBV2 and J is TRBJ1-4, with TRBD1 matching over 10 bases. V shed 6 bases, J shed 6 bases, and the junction held 4 bases outside the gene matches. The CDR3 has 14 amino acids. CDR1 SNHLY and CDR2 FYNNEI come from the germline V gene. The CDR3 DNA reads TGTGCCAGCAGCGGGACAGGGGTATATGAAAAACTGTTTTTT. Encoded protein: CASSGTGVYEKLFF.

V is TRBV29-1 and J is TRBJ2-3, with a possible D match to TRBD2 (5 bases). This CDR3 has 13 amino acids. The germline V and J ends were trimmed by 3 bases and 0 bases, with 7 bases remaining between them. CDR1 is SQVTM, CDR2 ANQGSEA, per germline. CDR3 in amino acids: CSVDPGSTDTQYF. The DNA for the CDR3 is TGCAGCGTTGATCCGGGAAGCACAGATACGCAGTATTTT.

The V and J genes are TRBV5-1 and TRBJ2-3, with 7 bases that match TRBD2. The trim removed 2 bases at V and 0 bases at J, leaving 6 bases unmatched. This CDR3 region has 16 residues. CDR1 and CDR2 (germline): SGHRS, YFSETQ. The CDR3 DNA reads TGCGCCAGCAGCTTATCTAGCGGAGGTAGCACAGATACGCAGTATTTT. It specifies CASSLSSGGSTDTQYF. Full variable domain (outside the CDR3, taken from reference TRBV5-1 and TRBJ2-3): KAGVTQTPRYLIKTRGQQVTLSCSPISGHRSVSWYQQTPGQGLQFLFEYFSETQRNKGNFPGRFSGRQFSNSRSEMNVSTLELGDSALYLCASSLSSGGSTDTQYFGPGTRLTVL.

This chain joins TRBV5-4 and TRBJ2-7; 9 bases are a match to TRBD1. The ends lost 0 bases at V and 6 bases at J; junction bases unmatched: 10. The germline gives CDR1 SGHNT, CDR2 YYREEE (reference sequence). This CDR3 is built from 16 residues. CDR3 DNA sequence: TGTGCCAGCAGCTTGGGTGGGGACAGGGTTTCGGTCGAGCAGTACTTC. This gives the protein CASSLGGDRVSVEQYF.

This clone was picked up a small number of times. The chain employs TRBV5-4 and TRBJ2-6; TRBD1 matches 10 bases. Germline assignment: CDR1 SGHNT and CDR2 YYREEE (reference sequence). After removal of 4 bases from V and 4 bases from J, the junction contained 8 bases not matched to a gene. CDR3 length: 17 amino acids. CDR3 amino acids: CASSQDRGVSGANVLTF. The DNA for the CDR3 is TGTGCCAGCAGCCAGGACAGGGGGGTATCGGGGGCCAACGTCCTGACTTTC.

This rearrangement joins TRBV5-1 to TRBJ1-2; tentative D call: TRBD1 (5 bases). The V end was cut by 5 bases, the J end by 0 bases, with 8 bases between. The germline CDR1 and CDR2 sequences are SGHRS and YFSETQ. The length of the CDR3 is 13 residues. CDR3 coding DNA: TGCGCCAGCAGTGGGGGGGCTAACTATGGCTACACCTTC. This encodes CASSGGANYGYTF.

Points on this clone: Other nucleotide sequences from this sample produce the same CDR3. J is TRBJ1-5 and V is TRBV2; TRBD1 is a possible D gene (5 bases). The CDR3 totals 14 residues. With 1 base removed from V and 4 bases from J, the gap between germline ends came to 8 bases. Per the germline V gene, CDR1 is SNHLY and CDR2 is FYNNEI. CDR3 DNA: TGTGCCAGCAGTGAAGTCGACAGTAATCAGCCCCAGCATTTT. Protein sequence: CASSEVDSNQPQHF.

The gene calls are TRBV28 and TRBJ1-1; the D is unclear. Germline assignment: CDR1 MDHEN and CDR2 SYDVKM. CDR3 length: 13 amino acids. Trimming removed 4 bases at V and 0 bases at J, with 6 bases between. CDR3 residues: CASSSYLNTEAFF. The CDR3 DNA follows: TGTGCCAGCAGTTCTTACTTGAACACTGAAGCTTTCTTT.

The chain carries TRBV7-2 and TRBJ2-7; the D gene is possibly TRBD2 (5 bases). V dropped 1 base and J dropped 5 bases, with 9 bases sitting between them. This CDR3 contains 13 residues. CDR1 SGHTA and CDR2 FQGNSA come from the germline V gene. In nucleotides, the CDR3 is TGTGCCAGCAGCTTAGGACTATTAAACGAGCAGTACTTC. The encoded protein is CASSLGLLNEQYF.

To note about this clone: A junction end diverges from the germline sequence, so it may reflect a read error. The genes are TRBV12-5 and TRBJ2-7; 14 bases are a match to TRBD2. From germline, CDR1 is LGHNT and CDR2 FRNRAP. The CDR3 extends over 11 amino acids. The CDR3 region is CASVEGTSGSF. CDR3 nucleotides: TGTGCTAGTGTTGAAGGGACTAGCGGGAGTTTC.

This chain joins TRBV6-5 and TRBJ1-1; D gene unclear. Between the trimmed V and J ends, which lost 4 bases and 0 bases, there was a span of 9 bases. The CDR3 sequence is 14 residues long. Germline CDR1 reads MNHEY; CDR2 reads SVGAGI. The CDR3 DNA is TGTGCCAGCAGTTTGCGGGCCATGAACACTGAAGCTTTCTTT. The encoded protein is CASSLRAMNTEAFF.

This CDR3 is CASSLMTGGYTEAFF. DNA of the CDR3: TGTGCCAGCAGCTTAATGACAGGGGGCTACACTGAAGCTTTCTTT. The chain combines TRBV7-2 with TRBJ1-1, with 10 bases aligning to TRBD1. The CDR3 is made up of 15 amino acids. The trim removed 2 bases at V and 3 bases at J, leaving 3 bases unmatched. CDR1 and CDR2 (germline): SGHTA, FQGNSA.

The chain recombines TRBV7-2 with TRBJ2-7, with D perhaps matching TRBD2 (6 bases). Between the trimmed V and J ends, which lost 7 bases and 4 bases, there was a span of 20 bases. The CDR3 loop spans 15 amino acids. CDR1 is SGHTA, CDR2 FQGNSA, per germline. The CDR3 is CASTQSRLGEYEQYF. Here the CDR3 DNA reads TGTGCCAGCACCCAGTCCCGACTAGGCGAGTACGAGCAGTACTTC.

The genes are TRBV2 and TRBJ2-7; perhaps TRBD1 as D (5 bases). In germline, CDR1 is SNHLY, CDR2 FYNNEI. This CDR3 has 13 amino acids. The V gene lost 6 bases and the J gene lost 1 base, with 10 bases spanning the gap. The CDR3 DNA reads as TGTGCCAGCAGGAAAACAGGATCCTACGAGCAGTACTTC. Residues: CASRKTGSYEQYF.

The V gene is TRBV9, the J gene TRBJ2-5; TRBD2 is a possible D gene (6 bases). V lost 0 bases and J lost 2, with 17 bases in between. The CDR3 covers 17 residues. CDR1 SGDLS and CDR2 YYNGEE come from the germline V gene. CDR3 in amino acids: CASSVEGGANLQETQYF. The CDR3 DNA reads TGTGCCAGCAGCGTAGAGGGCGGGGCGAACTTGCAAGAGACCCAGTACTTC.

The CDR3 sequence: CASSLGTSGVTDTQYF. CDR3 DNA: TGCGCCAGCAGCTTGGGGACTAGCGGGGTGACAGATACGCAGTATTTT. The chain employs TRBV5-1 and TRBJ2-3, with 12 bases lining up with TRBD2. CDR3 length: 16 residues. The germline CDR1 and CDR2 sequences are SGHRS and YFSETQ. J gave up 3 bases and V 0 bases, and 2 bases lay outside the gene matches.

The chain links TRBV4-2 to TRBJ2-1, with D perhaps matching TRBD2 (7 bases). The CDR3 is 14 residues long. The ends were cut back, 4 bases at V and 8 bases at J, with 15 bases in the middle. Germline V lookup: CDR1 LGHNA, CDR2 YNFKEQ. The CDR3 loop reads CASSPPEGGYEQFF. In DNA form, the CDR3 reads TGTGCCAGCAGCCCCCCCGAGGGGGGGTATGAGCAGTTCTTC.

The chain is built from TRBV7-9 and TRBJ1-1; no definite D call. V was pared by 5 bases and J by 2 bases, with 6 bases between. The germline V gene has CDR1 SEHNR and CDR2 FQNEAQ (reference sequence). This CDR3 spans 12 amino acids. CDR3 residues: CASSRFNTEAFF. The CDR3 nucleotides are TGTGCCAGCAGCCGTTTCAACACTGAAGCTTTCTTT.

The CDR3 DNA reads as TGTGCCAGCAGGCTCTCGGGGGGACGCGAGCAGTACTTC. This encodes CASRLSGGREQYF. The chain has TRBV6-5 and TRBJ2-7; 7 bases fit TRBD2. The CDR3 is made up of 13 amino acids. The V and J ends lost 6 bases and 6 bases, in that order; junction bases with no gene match: 8. Germline values: CDR1 MNHEY, CDR2 SVGAGI.

The chain uses TRBV11-2 and TRBJ2-3; D remains ambiguous. Between the trimmed V and J ends, which lost 5 bases and 0 bases, there was a span of 3 bases. There are 12 residues in the CDR3. Germline V gives CDR1 SGHAT, CDR2 FQNNGV. The CDR3 DNA sequence: TGTGCCAGCAGCCAAAGCACAGATACGCAGTATTTT. The encoded protein is CASSQSTDTQYF. Full variable domain (outside the CDR3, taken from reference TRBV11-2 and TRBJ2-3): EAGVAQSPRYKIIEKRQSVAFWCNPISGHATLYWYQQILGQGPKLLIQFQNNGVVDDSQLPKDRFSAERLKGVDSTLKIQPAKLEDSAVYLCASSQSTDTQYFGPGTRLTVL.

The V call is TRBV4-2, the J call TRBJ2-3; a weak D match, TRBD2 (6 bases). V lost 0 bases to trimming and J lost 0 bases, with 13 bases between them. Germline V gives CDR1 LGHNA, CDR2 YNFKEQ. This CDR3 has 17 amino acids. The CDR3 is CASSQESLAGSTDTQYF. The DNA for the CDR3 is TGTGCCAGCAGCCAAGAATCCTTGGCGGGGAGCACAGATACGCAGTATTTT.

This clone was seen more than once but under ten times. The chain links TRBV6-1 to TRBJ2-5, with 8 bases identical to TRBD1. TRBJ2-7 matches the DNA end more closely, so the J call is doubtful. This CDR3 is built from 15 residues. Germline CDR1 is MNHNS and CDR2 is SASEGT. Here the CDR3 DNA reads TGTGCCAGCAGTGAGACCAGGGGGCCGGAATACGAGCAGTACTTC. Protein product: CASSETRGPEYEQYF.

This clone was detected only a few times. The CDR3 is CASLTGYSNQPQHF. CDR3 in DNA: TGTGCCAGCTTGACAGGGTATAGCAATCAGCCCCAGCATTTT. The gene calls are TRBV6-1 and TRBJ1-5, with 7 positions matching TRBD1. V lost 8 bases to trimming and J lost 0 bases; unmatched junction nucleotides: 4. Looked up from germline, CDR1 is MNHNS and CDR2 is SASEGT. The CDR3 length is 14 residues.

The rearrangement uses TRBV28 and TRBJ1-1; 7 bases are a match to TRBD1. Unmatched junction bases numbered 12, after V lost 7 bases and J lost 1 base. Germline V gene data show CDR1 as MDHEN and CDR2 as SYDVKM. The CDR3 covers 16 residues. CDR3 in DNA: TGTGCCAGCACCACCGAGGGGGCTACTACGAACACTGAAGCTTTCTTT. Residues: CASTTEGATTNTEAFF.

This chain links TRBV18 with TRBJ1-5; TRBD1 agrees at 9 bases. The CDR3 is 13 amino acids. Germline V lookup: CDR1 KGHSH, CDR2 LQKENI. The junction had 7 bases not matched to a gene; V was cut back by 4 bases and J by 12 bases. The CDR3 DNA is TGTGCCAGCTCACTTGAACAGGGGGCCGACCAGCATTTT. Protein sequence: CASSLEQGADQHF. Using reference TRBV18 and TRBJ1-5 for the parts outside the CDR3, the full variable domain is NAGVMQNPRHLVRRRGQEARLRCSPMKGHSHVYWYRQLPEEGLKFMVYLQKENIIDESGMPKERFSAEFPKEGPSILRIQQVVRGDSAAYFCASSLEQGADQHFGDGTRLSIL.

This clone has more than one count but fewer than ten. The chain has TRBV19 and TRBJ2-2, with 7 bases lining up with TRBD1. The junction had 8 bases not matched to a gene; V was cut back by 7 bases and J by 6 bases. Germline values: CDR1 LNHDA, CDR2 SQIVND (reference sequence). This CDR3 has 14 amino acids. The CDR3 loop reads CASKGQTLSGELFF. For the CDR3, the DNA is TGTGCCAGTAAGGGACAGACTCTTTCCGGGGAGCTGTTTTTT.

This rearrangement joins TRBV7-2 to TRBJ1-1; 8 nucleotides agree with TRBD1. The germline gives CDR1 SGHTA, CDR2 FQGNSA. The CDR3 spans 15 residues. The junction had 8 bases not matched to a gene; V was cut back by 3 bases and J by 5 bases. For the CDR3, the DNA is TGTGCCAGCAGCTTCGTACAGGGGGATCGGACTGAAGCTTTCTTT. Its protein product is CASSFVQGDRTEAFF. Based on the CDR3 plus reference TRBV7-2 and TRBJ1-1, the full variable domain is GAGVSQSPSNKVTEKGKDVELRCDPISGHTALYWYRQSLGQGLEFLIYFQGNSAPDKSGLPSDRFSAERTGGSVSTLTIQRTQQEDSAVYLCASSFVQGDRTEAFFGQGTRLTVV.

Written as DNA, the CDR3 is TGTGCCAGCAGCTCCCTAGGAAGCTCCTACAATGAGCAGTTCTTC. Translating gives CASSSLGSSYNEQFF. The V call is TRBV7-7, the J call TRBJ2-1; D gene unclear. Trimming cost V 4 bases and J 0 bases, with 10 bases left between them. The CDR3 has 15 residues. Germline-derived CDR1 and CDR2 are SSHAT and FNYEAQ (reference sequence). Based on the CDR3 plus reference TRBV7-7 and TRBJ2-1, the full variable domain is GAGVSQSPRYKVTKRGQDVTLRCDPISSHATLYWYQQALGQGPEFLTYFNYEAQPDKSGLPSDRFSAERPEGSISTLTIQRTEQRDSAMYRCASSSLGSSYNEQFFGPGTRLTVL.

The chain recombines TRBV10-3 with TRBJ2-7; 9 bases fit TRBD1. This CDR3 is built from 13 residues. Per the germline V gene, CDR1 is ENHRY and CDR2 is SYGVKD. V dropped 10 bases and J dropped 3; count of bases not matched to a gene: 7. The CDR3 reads CATHGTGLYEQYF. CDR3 sequence (DNA): TGTGCCACGCACGGGACAGGGCTCTACGAGCAGTACTTC.